Listed here are 14 T cell receptor beta chains from one sample, sequenced in a study of post-analysis software for immune sequencing data. cDNA libraries for TCR beta contained unique molecular identifiers. One entry per CDR3 protein results from TCRdb running MiXCR on the PCR reads. The sample shows a few hundred thousand distinct CDR3 sequences, roughly 38% of them seen only once. Notes on the study in general: The study found TRBV5-6, TRBV5-1 and TRBV20-1 among five TRBV segments more frequent in patients than controls.

No antigen has been identified for these receptors. Sequencing was carried out using blood. The receptors originated from a girl under 18 with multiple sclerosis.

As to this clonotype: The junction shows a germline mismatch at one end, possibly a read error. The CDR3 coding sequence is TGTGCCTGCAGGGACCCTCGGAACACCGGGGAGCTGTTTTTT. It translates to CACRDPRNTGELFF. The chain employs TRBV27 and TRBJ2-2, with D perhaps assigned TRBD1 or TRBD2 (5 bases each). The CDR3 sequence is 14 residues long. The germline gives CDR1 MNHEY, CDR2 SMNVEV (reference sequence).

This clonotype was seen only a few times. CDR3 in amino acids: CSARDQETQYF. Written as DNA, the CDR3 is TGCAGTGCTAGAGATCAGGAGACCCAGTACTTC. This chain joins TRBV20-1 and TRBJ2-7, with no clear D. The J call may be incorrect, as the DNA end agrees better with TRBJ2-5. There are 11 residues in the CDR3. The V gene's germline CDR1 is DFQATT and CDR2 SNEGSKA (reference sequence).

A few counts support this clonotype. This chain connects TRBV28 to TRBJ2-3; weak D call: TRBD1 (6 bases). This CDR3 comprises 14 residues. Germline lookup yields CDR1 MDHEN and CDR2 SYDVKM. V lost 8 bases and J lost 0, with 12 bases in between. CDR3 loop: CASCGQSSTDTQYF. The CDR3 DNA reads as TGTGCCAGCTGTGGACAGTCTAGCACAGATACGCAGTATTTT.

This clonotype was detected once. The rearrangement links TRBV13 to TRBJ2-5, with 8 nucleotides matching TRBD1. This CDR3 spans 15 amino acids. Germline-derived CDR1 and CDR2 are PRHDT and FYEKMQ (reference sequence). Unmatched junction bases numbered 10, after V lost 5 bases and J lost 5 bases. The CDR3 is CASSPTWTGQETQYF. The CDR3 DNA reads TGTGCCAGCAGCCCGACTTGGACAGGGCAGGAGACCCAGTACTTC.

The chain uses TRBV10-3 and TRBJ2-2; D is perhaps TRBD1 or TRBD2 (5 bases each). Germline-derived CDR1 and CDR2 are ENHRY and SYGVKD. Trimming removed 7 bases at V and 5 bases at J, with 11 bases between. CDR3 length: 13 amino acids. CDR3 loop: CAIKNGGTGELFF. DNA for the CDR3: TGTGCCATCAAGAATGGGGGTACCGGGGAGCTGTTTTTT.

V and J are TRBV7-2 and TRBJ2-3; the D is unclear. V shed 3 bases and J shed 4 bases, with 11 bases lying between them. The CDR3 runs 14 residues. Germline loops: CDR1 SGHTA, CDR2 FQGNSA. CDR3 coding DNA: TGTGCCAGCAGCTTCGACTGGGCCCCAGATACGCAGTATTTT. Translation gives CASSFDWAPDTQYF.

The V and J genes are TRBV27 and TRBJ2-4, with D possibly TRBD1 on 5 matching bases. The J call may be faulty, since TRBJ2-7 better matches the DNA end. CDR1 is MNHEY, CDR2 SMNVEV, per germline (reference sequence). The CDR3 has 14 amino acids. The CDR3 spells CASSLSWTNYEQYF. The CDR3 DNA reads TGTGCCAGCAGTTTATCTTGGACAAACTACGAGCAGTACTTC.

The chain's CDR3 is CSVQSSGANVLTF. The CDR3 DNA reads TGCAGCGTTCAGAGCTCTGGGGCCAACGTCCTGACTTTC. The chain recombines TRBV29-1 with TRBJ2-6; no firm D call. CDR1 and CDR2 (germline): SQVTM, ANQGSEA. V gave up 5 bases and J gave up 0 bases, with 5 bases separating them. The CDR3 loop spans 13 amino acids.

This clonotype came up a few times. The V and J genes are TRBV29-1 and TRBJ1-1; D remains unclear. Germline CDR1 reads SQVTM; CDR2 reads ANQGSEA. CDR3 length: 12 amino acids. V was pared by 8 bases and J by 0 bases, with 10 bases between. The CDR3 reads CSSRQVNTEAFF. The CDR3 bases are TGCAGCTCACGACAAGTGAACACTGAAGCTTTCTTT.

J is TRBJ1-6 and V is TRBV10-1, with a weak D call TRBD1 (6 bases). V was shortened by 6 bases and J by 4 bases, with 16 bases between the two germline ends. Per germline, CDR1 WNHNN and CDR2 SYGVQD (reference sequence). The length of the CDR3 is 16 residues. CDR3 in amino acids: CASSGLQGRYNSPLHF. The CDR3 nucleotides are TGCGCCAGCAGCGGTCTACAGGGTCGGTATAATTCACCCCTCCACTTT.

The rearrangement joins TRBV20-1 to TRBJ1-1; 8 bases map to TRBD1. This CDR3 region has 15 residues. V lost 2 bases, J lost 2 bases, and 7 bases stayed unmatched. The germline gives CDR1 DFQATT, CDR2 SNEGSKA (reference sequence). The CDR3 here is CSARPAGGINTEAFF. CDR3 bases: TGCAGTGCTAGACCCGCAGGGGGCATCAACACTGAAGCTTTCTTT.

V usage is TRBV7-8 and J usage is TRBJ2-5, with no clear D. The V end lost 3 bases, the J end lost 0 bases, and 14 bases lay between the germline ends. The length of the CDR3 is 16 residues. Germline lookup yields CDR1 SGHVS and CDR2 FQNEAQ. The DNA for the CDR3 is TGTGCCAGCAGCTTCGCGAAGGGCAGGTACCAAGAGACCCAGTACTTC. Residues: CASSFAKGRYQETQYF.

This clonotype showed up just a few times. The chain couples TRBV20-1 to TRBJ2-1; D gene unclear. The CDR3 sequence is 13 residues long. Germline V CDR1 and CDR2: DFQATT, SNEGSKA (reference sequence). Trimming pared 2 bases from V and 1 base from J, leaving 6 bases between. The CDR3 loop reads CSARLVSYNEQFF. The CDR3 nucleotides read TGCAGTGCTAGACTAGTTTCCTACAATGAGCAGTTCTTC.

In this sample, this clonotype turned up once. J is TRBJ1-2 and V is TRBV29-1; D perhaps matches TRBD1 (5 bases). The CDR3 loop spans 14 amino acids. Germline V CDR1 and CDR2: SQVTM, ANQGSEA. V shed 0 bases and J shed 2 bases, with 10 bases lying between them. Here the CDR3 DNA reads TGCAGCGTTGAAGACCAGGGAGGGAACTATGGCTACACCTTC. Translating it yields CSVEDQGGNYGYTF.